This TCR beta chain was sequenced during a study of CD8 T cells in cerebrospinal fluid in Alzheimer's disease. TCRdb re-called the 10x single-cell sequencing reads, yielding one record per CDR3 amino acid sequence without DNA. This table holds about 1,500 distinct CDR3 sequences. This CDR3 comprises 11 residues. Germline V gene data show CDR1 as DFQATT and CDR2 as SNEGSKA (reference sequence). Considering frequency, this clonotype is medium-sized (0.01 to 0.1%). The chain links TRBV20-1 to TRBJ2-1; TCRdb's assignment of TRBD1 cannot be checked, as there is no DNA. This receptor was obtained from a human donor in good health. Material for sequencing was cerebrospinal fluid. The CDR3 spells CSARGQGVQFF.